Listed below are T cell receptor beta chains from one sample, sequenced in a study of cytomegalovirus exposure and HLA in healthy donors. Clones were read by immunoSEQ multiplex PCR, and TCRdb kept only the in-frame ones, dropping some. The sample yields 100,000 to 150,000 clones, 80% to 90% seen once. Material: PBMCs. All receptors derive from a male donor in good health and CMV-seropositive. Each CDR3 is given with its conserved first and last residue. A D gene is named only where the DNA matches it firmly. Clone size is stated in some rows and not others, as once, few, many or a class when expanded.

v_call	d_call	j_call	cdr3_length	clone_size	cdr3_aa	cdr3_nt
TRBV6-1	TRBD1	TRBJ2-7	14	-	CASSEGTGPYEQYF	TGTGCCAGCAGTGAAGGGACAGGTCCCTACGAGCAGTACTTC
TRBV18	-	TRBJ1-5	13	-	CASSRGLDQPQHF	TGTGCCAGCTCACGTGGACTGGATCAGCCCCAGCATTTT
TRBV6-4	-	TRBJ2-7	18	-	CASSDSGSLTISTWEQYF	TGTGCCAGCAGTGACTCTGGGTCACTGACTATCTCTACGTGGGAGCAGTACTTC
TRBV5-1	TRBD2	TRBJ2-1	15	-	CASSPLAESYNEQFF	TGCGCCAGCAGCCCACTAGCGGAATCCTACAATGAGCAGTTCTTC
TRBV27	TRBD2	TRBJ2-7	17	-	CASSLRGGRASSYEQYF	TGTGCCAGCAGCCTGAGGGGTGGGAGGGCTAGCTCCTACGAGCAGTACTTC
TRBV28	TRBD1	TRBJ2-2	16	-	CASSPRTGGPTGELFF	TGTGCCAGCAGCCCCCGGACAGGGGGTCCCACCGGGGAGCTGTTTTTT
TRBV7-7	TRBD2	TRBJ2-5	16	-	CASSLSLAGGGETQYF	TGTGCTAGCAGCTTATCCCTAGCGGGAGGGGGAGAGACCCAGTACTTC
TRBV7-9	TRBD1	TRBJ1-4	14	-	CASSLANRGKKLFF	TGTGCCAGCAGCTTAGCGAACAGGGGGAAAAAACTGTTTTTT
TRBV27	-	TRBJ2-7	15	-	CASSPLGAIPYEQYF	TGTGCCAGCAGTCCCCTAGGTGCAATCCCCTACGAGCAGTACTTC
TRBV19	-	TRBJ1-1	13	-	CASTPGGDTEAFF	TGTGCCAGCACGCCTGGGGGCGACACTGAAGCTTTCTTT
TRBV5-6	TRBD2	TRBJ2-3	15	-	CASSSVGGVGDTQYF	TGTGCCAGCAGCTCGGTTGGGGGGGTCGGAGATACGCAGTATTTT
TRBV4-2	-	TRBJ2-7	13	-	CASSPGQSHAQYF	TGTGCCAGCAGCCCCGGACAGTCCCACGCGCAGTACTTC
TRBV9	-	TRBJ2-7	14	once	CASSRAARRVEQYF	TGTGCCAGCAGCAGAGCCGCCCGACGGGTTGAGCAGTACTTC
TRBV4-3	TRBD2	TRBJ2-3	18	-	CASSPRLAGGPSTDTQYF	TGCGCCAGCAGCCCCCGACTAGCGGGAGGGCCCAGCACAGATACGCAGTATTTT
TRBV30	-	TRBJ2-7	11	-	CACSTGYEQYF	TGTGCCTGCTCCACAGGATACGAGCAGTACTTC
TRBV7-8	TRBD1	TRBJ2-7	15	-	CASSSAGTGDYEQYF	TGTGCCAGCAGCTCCGCCGGGACAGGGGACTACGAGCAGTACTTC
TRBV4-1	-	TRBJ2-5	15	-	CASSQVGLSRETQYF	TGCGCCAGCAGCCAAGTGGGCCTTTCACGAGAGACCCAGTACTTC
TRBV30	-	TRBJ2-3	13	-	CAWSVRAGDTQYF	TGTGCCTGGAGTGTAAGAGCGGGAGATACGCAGTATTTT
TRBV20-1	-	TRBJ1-1	11	-	CSAGRGGEAFF	TGCAGTGCCGGAAGGGGGGGTGAAGCTTTCTTT
TRBV28	TRBD2	TRBJ2-1	15	once	CASSPGGLAFNEQFF	TGTGCCAGCAGTCCCGGGGGACTAGCCTTCAATGAGCAGTTCTTC
TRBV2	TRBD1	TRBJ1-2	11	-	CASKGAGGYTF	TGTGCCAGCAAGGGGGCGGGTGGCTACACCTTC
TRBV28	-	TRBJ2-2	13	-	CASKTANTGELFF	TGTGCCAGCAAGACAGCGAACACCGGGGAGCTGTTTTTT
TRBV4-1	TRBD2	TRBJ2-7	15	-	CASSQWSSGPYEQYF	TGCGCCAGCAGCCAATGGTCTAGCGGTCCCTACGAGCAGTACTTC
TRBV7-9	TRBD2	TRBJ2-7	14	-	CASSFPAGGYEQYF	TGTGCCAGCAGCTTCCCCGCGGGAGGCTACGAGCAGTACTTC
TRBV28	-	TRBJ1-2	19	-	CASSLGGGAAGSLLYGYTF	TGTGCCAGCAGTTTAGGTGGAGGGGCGGCAGGTTCTCTTCTTTATGGCTACACCTTC
TRBV4-1	TRBD1	TRBJ1-4	15	-	CASSHAGTGIEKLFF	TGCGCCAGCAGCCACGCCGGGACAGGGATTGAAAAACTGTTTTTT
TRBV4-3	-	TRBJ1-1	14	few	CASSQGEMNTEAFF	TGCGCCAGCAGCCAAGGTGAGATGAACACTGAAGCTTTCTTT
TRBV20-1	-	TRBJ2-7	11	-	CSALLIHEQYF	TGCAGTGCACTACTAATCCACGAGCAGTACTTC
TRBV28	-	TRBJ1-1	15	-	CASRGDSRRYTEAFF	TGTGCCAGCAGGGGTGACAGCAGACGGTACACTGAAGCTTTCTTT
TRBV7-8	-	TRBJ2-1	14	-	CASSLVSSRGEQFF	TGTGCCAGCAGCTTAGTATCGAGTAGAGGGGAGCAGTTCTTC
TRBV28	-	TRBJ2-3	17	once	CATTPASTFWGTDTQYF	TGTGCCACTACGCCTGCGTCGACTTTTTGGGGCACAGATACGCAGTATTTT
TRBV9	-	TRBJ1-3	15	few	CASSALTGVGNTIYF	TGTGCCAGCAGCGCCCTGACGGGGGTCGGAAACACCATATATTTT
TRBV30	-	TRBJ2-2	15	-	CAWKLASRATGELFF	TGTGCCTGGAAATTGGCTAGCCGGGCCACCGGGGAGCTGTTTTTT
TRBV19	TRBD2	TRBJ2-5	14	-	CATQQSPGGETQYF	TGTGCCACCCAACAGAGTCCGGGAGGCGAGACCCAGTACTTC
TRBV7-2	TRBD2	TRBJ2-2	16	-	CTSRRLAGGNTGELFF	TGTACCAGCAGGAGACTAGCGGGAGGGAACACCGGGGAGCTGTTTTTT
TRBV2	-	TRBJ2-7	12	few	CASSVDYYEQYF	TGTGCCAGCAGTGTCGACTACTACGAGCAGTACTTC
TRBV27	-	TRBJ2-3	15	few	CASTPSTTSTDTQYF	TGTGCCAGCACCCCCTCTACCACTAGCACAGATACGCAGTATTTT
TRBV7-9	-	TRBJ2-5	14	-	CASRNDREEETQYF	TGTGCCAGCAGAAACGACAGGGAGGAGGAGACCCAGTACTTC
TRBV10-3	-	TRBJ1-1	13	-	CAISQQMNTEAFF	TGTGCCATCAGTCAACAAATGAACACTGAAGCTTTCTTT
TRBV7-9	TRBD2	TRBJ2-5	15	few	CASSSSGTWGETQYF	TGTGCCAGCAGTTCTAGCGGGACTTGGGGAGAGACCCAGTACTTC
TRBV7-3	TRBD2	TRBJ2-3	13	-	CASSDGTSDTQYF	TGTGCCAGCAGCGACGGGACTAGCGATACGCAGTATTTT
TRBV7-2	-	TRBJ2-3	16	-	CASSLGGDSATDTQYF	TGTGCCAGCAGCTTAGGGGGGGACTCCGCAACAGATACGCAGTATTTT
TRBV4-2	TRBD2	TRBJ2-5	18	-	CASSQNVAGVGEGETQYF	TGTGCCAGCAGCCAAAATGTAGCGGGAGTAGGGGAAGGAGAGACCCAGTACTTC
TRBV28	-	TRBJ2-4	16	once	CASITKGEGAKNIQYF	TGTGCCAGCATCACGAAGGGAGAGGGAGCCAAAAACATTCAGTACTTC
TRBV27	-	TRBJ2-3	16	-	CASSSDPSGRWNTQYF	TGTGCCAGCAGTTCCGACCCAAGCGGGCGCTGGAATACGCAGTATTTT
TRBV13	TRBD2	TRBJ2-2	12	-	CASSSSGGELFF	TGTGCCAGCAGCTCTAGCGGCGGGGAGCTGTTTTTT
TRBV4-3	TRBD1	TRBJ2-7	14	-	CASSTDRGLLEQYF	TGCGCCAGCAGCACGGACAGGGGGCTCCTAGAGCAGTACTTC
TRBV21-1	-	TRBJ2-2	18	-	CASSNCPAGGANTGELFF	TGTGCCAGCAGCAATTGCCCCGCAGGGGGAGCGAACACCGGGGAGCTGTTTTTT
TRBV11-3	-	TRBJ2-1	13	-	CASSQERFNEQFF	TGTGCCAGCAGCCAAGAGCGGTTCAATGAGCAGTTCTTC
TRBV30	-	TRBJ2-2	13	-	CALQGSNTGELFF	TGTGCCTTACAGGGCTCGAACACCGGGGAGCTGTTTTTT
TRBV19	TRBD2	TRBJ2-1	16	-	CASRALAVHVGNEQFF	TGTGCCAGTAGGGCACTAGCGGTCCACGTAGGGAATGAGCAGTTCTTC
TRBV15	TRBD2	TRBJ2-1	14	-	CATSRGQAGDEQFF	TGTGCCACCAGCAGAGGCCAAGCGGGAGATGAGCAGTTCTTC
TRBV29-1	-	TRBJ2-5	16	-	CSVDSGVGGTRETQYF	TGCAGCGTTGATTCCGGGGTTGGGGGGACCAGAGAGACCCAGTACTTC
TRBV9	-	TRBJ2-2	15	-	CASSLGRENTGELFF	TGTGCCAGCAGCTTGGGCAGGGAGAACACCGGGGAGCTGTTTTTT
TRBV30	-	TRBJ1-2	14	-	CAWEPGHGNYGYTF	TGTGCCTGGGAACCGGGACATGGAAACTATGGCTACACCTTC
TRBV19	TRBD2	TRBJ2-3	16	once	CASSIVAPSGIDTQYF	TGTGCCAGTAGTATAGTGGCTCCTAGCGGGATAGATACGCAGTATTTT